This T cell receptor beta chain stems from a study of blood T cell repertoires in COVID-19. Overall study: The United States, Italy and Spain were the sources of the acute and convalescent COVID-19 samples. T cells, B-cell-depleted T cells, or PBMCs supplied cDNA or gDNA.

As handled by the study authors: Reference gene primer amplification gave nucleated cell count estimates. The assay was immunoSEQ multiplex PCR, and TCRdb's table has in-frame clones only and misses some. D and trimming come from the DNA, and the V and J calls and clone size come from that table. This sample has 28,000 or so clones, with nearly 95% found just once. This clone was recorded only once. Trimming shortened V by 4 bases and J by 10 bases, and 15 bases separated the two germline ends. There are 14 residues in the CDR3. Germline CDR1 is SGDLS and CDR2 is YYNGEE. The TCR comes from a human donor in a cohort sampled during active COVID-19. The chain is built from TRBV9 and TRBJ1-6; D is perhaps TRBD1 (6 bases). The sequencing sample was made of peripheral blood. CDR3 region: CASSPGGGSSPLHF. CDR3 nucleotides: TGTGCCAGCAGCCCCGGCGGGGGCTCGTCACCCCTCCACTTT.